The clone carrying this T cell receptor beta chain was counted only a few times. Its antigen is unknown. The sample originates from a study of identical twins. General observations from the study: Cord blood's abundant beta clonotypes had fewer insertions, unlike memory repertoires.

Using its own MiXCR run on the 5' RACE reads, TCRdb lists one record per CDR3 protein. The sample carries about 720,000 distinct CDR3 sequences, 15% to 20% recorded once. Germline CDR1 is DFQATT and CDR2 is SNEGSKA (reference sequence). The CDR3 is 14 residues long. Trimming took 6 bases from V and 7 from J, leaving 22 bases between them. This sample was shared with a second study, whose subject was T cells expressing NK-cell markers.

This TCR was recovered from a woman in her late teens or twenties in good health. What was sequenced was PBMCs. The rearrangement joins TRBV20-1 to TRBJ2-7, with D maybe TRBD1 (5 bases). The CDR3 region has the DNA TGCAGTGCCCACCCCGCAGGGCCCAGACGGGAGCAGTACTTC. The encoded protein is CSAHPAGPRREQYF.